This T cell receptor beta chain was found in a study of radiation and T cells in renal cell carcinoma. Study-wide context: Nephrectomy followed 15 Gy stereotactic body radiation by 4 weeks. The study's findings and limits: Top tumor clonotypes rose in blood 2 weeks post-radiation, then contracted.

The time point is: blood 2 weeks post-SBRT. Treatment in this sample: 15 Gy SBRT to primary tumor, nephrectomy 4 weeks later. Blood was sampled at baseline, 2 weeks and 4 weeks after SBRT. The tumor was a clear cell renal cell carcinoma. Here immunoSEQ multiplex PCR was the method, and the copy in TCRdb shows in-frame clones only, minus some. The table has more than 150,000 clones, over 80% seen once. On this clone: Its matching antigen is unknown.

V was trimmed by 8 bases and J by 11 bases, leaving 22 bases between them. Per germline, CDR1 LNHNV and CDR2 YYDKDF (reference sequence). The CDR3 loop spans 14 amino acids. The source material was blood, sampled from a patient whose treatment included radiotherapy and nephrectomy. The origin of this receptor is a woman aged 45 to 65 with renal cell carcinoma. The gene calls are TRBV15 and TRBJ1-3; possibly TRBD1 for D (6 bases). DNA of the CDR3: TGTGCCACCCACCCGGGACACGGGAAGGGACCCATATATTTT. Protein: CATHPGHGKGPIYF.